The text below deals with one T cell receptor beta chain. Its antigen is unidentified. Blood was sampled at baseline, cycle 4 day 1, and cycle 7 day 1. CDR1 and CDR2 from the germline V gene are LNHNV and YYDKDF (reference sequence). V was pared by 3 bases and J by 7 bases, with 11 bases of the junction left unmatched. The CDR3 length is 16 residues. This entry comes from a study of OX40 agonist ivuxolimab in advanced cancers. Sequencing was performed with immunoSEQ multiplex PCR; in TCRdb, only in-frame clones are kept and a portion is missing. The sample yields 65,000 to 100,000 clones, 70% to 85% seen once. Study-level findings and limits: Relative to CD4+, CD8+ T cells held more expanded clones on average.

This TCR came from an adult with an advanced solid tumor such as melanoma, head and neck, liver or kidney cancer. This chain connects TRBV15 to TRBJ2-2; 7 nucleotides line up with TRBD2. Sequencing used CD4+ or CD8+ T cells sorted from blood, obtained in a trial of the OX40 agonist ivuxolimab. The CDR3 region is CATSRSQRGSGGELFF. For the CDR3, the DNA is TGTGCCACCAGCAGGTCTCAGCGGGGAAGTGGCGGGGAGCTGTTTTTT.